The clone carrying this T cell receptor (beta chain) was observed a few times. Its target is not known. At one end, the junction sequence differs from germline, possibly due to a read error. With a J-beta primer mix and a sample-barcoded 5' primer, a second PCR ran 7 to 11 cycles. One entry per CDR3 protein, called by TCRdb with MiXCR from the 5' RACE reads. The sample carries 1.5 million to 2 million distinct CDR3 sequences, about two fifths recorded once. The CDR3 runs to 13 residues. In germline, CDR1 is SQVTM, CDR2 ANQGSEA. This sample is part of a study of blood T cells in healthy people across ages. Findings and limits, study-wide: It was not possible, with unsorted PBMCs, to conclusively compare naive and antigen-experienced cells. Strong correlation linked observed beta diversity and percent naive T cells. Per million T cells, the diversity of TCR beta decreased roughly linearly as age advanced.

The sequencing input was blood. This chain links TRBV29-1 with TRBJ2-1; D remains ambiguous. The sequence came from a human donor in good health. This CDR3 is CSVGFLLKNERFF. CDR3 DNA sequence: TGCAGCGTTGGATTCCTCTTAAAGAATGAGCGGTTCTTC.